A single sample gave rise to the 20 T cell receptor beta chains below, sequenced in a study of early T cells in non-severe SARS-CoV-2 infection (dated by TCRdb to about 2021). Libraries were made using 5' RACE. The sample was run on a NextSeq 500. TCRdb redid the processing of the public reads, applying fastp at Q25 and MiXCR, and retained in-frame beta chains. Each entry merges the rows of one CDR3 protein and shows their most common DNA and genes. Here the sample has about 55,000 distinct CDR3 sequences; under 15% occur a single time. The biggest ten clones account for roughly 9.3% of the sample. The sample consisted of whole blood, taken at baseline. The receptor source for this set is an adult who was a healthcare worker with PCR-confirmed SARS-CoV-2 infection or an uninfected control (not recorded which).

The table lists this clonotype with a few counts. J is TRBJ2-7 and V is TRBV12-5, with D perhaps given as TRBD1 or TRBD2 (6 bases each). CDR1 is LGHNT and CDR2 is FRNRAP in the germline V gene. The CDR3 loop spans 14 amino acids. Trimming stripped 1 base from V and 2 bases from J, with 9 bases between. The CDR3: CASGLEGGAYEQYF. DNA for the CDR3: TGTGCTAGTGGTTTGGAGGGGGGCGCCTACGAGCAGTACTTC.

A note on this clonotype: A read error may be the cause here, since a much bigger clone is one base away. As the CDR3 is not closed by the conserved phenylalanine or tryptophan, this likely results from a read error. This chain uses TRBV12-3 or TRBV12-4 with TRBJ1-1; tentative D call: TRBD1 (5 bases). V was shortened by 5 bases and J by 3 bases, with 13 bases between the two germline ends. The CDR3 has 14 amino acids. CDR3 coding DNA: TGTGCCAGCAGTAAGACAGTTGGAGACACTGAAGCTTTCTAT. It codes for CASSKTVGDTEAFY.

A few counts support this clonotype. The chain links TRBV7-6 to TRBJ2-5; no definite D call. Trimming removed 2 bases from V and 5 bases from J, with 15 bases in between. This CDR3 region has 15 residues. The germline V gene has CDR1 SGHVS and CDR2 FNYEAQ. CDR3 nucleotides: TGTGCCAGCAGCTTAAATAACAATCCGCAGGAGACCCAGTACTTC. As protein: CASSLNNNPQETQYF.

This clonotype was counted a single time. The rearrangement uses TRBV7-9 and TRBJ2-1; a weak D match, TRBD2 (6 bases). This CDR3 is 15 amino acids long. Germline-derived CDR1 and CDR2 are SEHNR and FQNEAQ (reference sequence). Trimming removed 6 bases from V and 4 bases from J, with 16 bases in between. The CDR3 DNA reads TGTGCCAGCAGTCAAAGCGGGTCGGGATACAATGAGCAGTTCTTC. This encodes CASSQSGSGYNEQFF.

This chain uses TRBV20-1 with TRBJ1-1; D remains ambiguous. The ends were cut back, 0 bases at V and 6 bases at J, with 8 bases in the middle. The germline gives CDR1 DFQATT, CDR2 SNEGSKA (reference sequence). The CDR3 is 12 residues long. Written as DNA, the CDR3 is TGCAGTGCTAGAGACGAACCTCCTGAAGCTTTCTTT. The encoded protein is CSARDEPPEAFF.

This clonotype has a count of ten or more. The CDR3 nucleotides are TGTGCCAGCTCACCTCTACTAGCGGGACCGAAGAACGAGCAGTACTTC. It is translated as CASSPLLAGPKNEQYF. This chain joins TRBV18 and TRBJ2-7; 10 bases fit TRBD2. The CDR3 extends over 16 amino acids. The junction had 10 bases not matched to a gene; V was cut back by 3 bases and J by 5 bases. From germline, CDR1 is KGHSH and CDR2 LQKENI.

Many counts were recorded for this clonotype. This sequence joins TRBV5-1 and TRBJ1-3; D unresolved. The CDR3 spans 15 residues. Deletions cut 0 bases from V and 3 bases from J, with 10 bases between. CDR1 SGHRS and CDR2 YFSETQ come from the germline V gene. The CDR3 region has the DNA TGCGCCAGCAGCTTGGAAGCGACGAATGGAAACACCATATATTTT. Translation gives CASSLEATNGNTIYF.

This clonotype came up many times. V usage is TRBV7-2 and J usage is TRBJ1-2; no clear D. Germline assignment: CDR1 SGHTA and CDR2 FQGNSA. This CDR3 contains 12 residues. The V end lost 2 bases, the J end lost 2 bases, and 3 bases lay between the germline ends. The DNA of the CDR3 is TGTGCCAGCAGCTTATCAAACTATGGCTACACCTTC. It yields the protein CASSLSNYGYTF.

This clonotype was picked up many times. The V call is TRBV9, the J call TRBJ2-7; 10 positions match TRBD1. The CDR3 loop spans 15 amino acids. Germline CDR1 and CDR2: SGDLS and YYNGEE. V lost 4 bases, J lost 4 bases, and 8 bases stayed unmatched. CDR3 sequence: CASSLRGDRGYEQYF. DNA of the CDR3: TGTGCCAGCAGCCTAAGGGGGGACAGGGGTTACGAGCAGTACTTC.

This clonotype was detected ten times or more. The rearrangement joins TRBV7-8 to TRBJ2-5; 7 bases map to TRBD2. Germline CDR1 SGHVS, CDR2 FQNEAQ. Losses at the gene ends were 0 bases for V and 6 bases for J; bases not matched to a gene: 10. This CDR3 has 16 residues. CDR3 sequence (DNA): TGTGCCAGCAGCTTAGCGGCGCGCGGGAGTTATAAGACCCAGTACTTC. Protein: CASSLAARGSYKTQYF.

This clonotype was seen ten or more times. The rearrangement joins TRBV7-6 to TRBJ2-7, with 8 bases that match TRBD1. The CDR3 runs to 17 residues. Germline V CDR1 and CDR2: SGHVS, FNYEAQ. With 1 base clipped from V and 0 bases from J, the junction kept 8 bases outside the gene matches. DNA for the CDR3: TGTGCCAGCAGCTTAGGGGTCGGACAGGGTTCCTCCTACGAGCAGTACTTC. It yields the protein CASSLGVGQGSSYEQYF. Full variable domain (missing parts from reference TRBV7-6 and TRBJ2-7): GAGVSQSPRYKVTKRGQDVALRCDPISGHVSLYWYRQALGQGPEFLTYFNYEAQQDKSGLPNDRFSAERPEGSISTLTIQRTEQRDSAMYRCASSLGVGQGSSYEQYFGPGTRLTVT.

This clonotype was seen only a few times. The gene calls are TRBV7-6 and TRBJ2-1, with D possibly called TRBD1 or TRBD2 (5 bases each). The CDR3 is made up of 16 amino acids. The germline V gene has CDR1 SGHVS and CDR2 FNYEAQ. The germline V and J ends were trimmed by 6 bases and 4 bases, with 19 bases remaining between them. The chain's CDR3 is CASSPTGGQGYNEQFF. CDR3 DNA: TGTGCCAGCAGTCCTACCGGAGGACAAGGTTACAATGAGCAGTTCTTC.

Many counts were recorded for this clonotype. The chain couples TRBV20-1 to TRBJ1-6; D is ambiguous. CDR1 is DFQATT and CDR2 is SNEGSKA in the germline V gene (reference sequence). The V and J ends lost 0 bases and 0 bases respectively, with 9 bases between them. The CDR3 is made up of 16 amino acids. CDR3 sequence: CSARDQRSSYNSPLHF. The CDR3, as DNA: TGCAGTGCTAGAGATCAAAGGAGCTCCTATAATTCACCCCTCCACTTT.

A few counts support this clonotype. The chain joins TRBV6-5 to TRBJ2-7, with D unresolved. The CDR3 loop spans 12 amino acids. CDR1 is MNHEY, CDR2 SVGAGI, per germline. Trimming removed 5 bases from V and 7 bases from J, with 12 bases in between. The CDR3 spells CASSPNPREQYF. In DNA, the CDR3 is TGTGCCAGCAGTCCAAACCCCCGGGAGCAGTACTTC.

This clonotype turned up a few times. V gene TRBV30 combines with J gene TRBJ1-1; no reliable D call. Per germline, CDR1 GTSNPN and CDR2 SVGIG (reference sequence). The CDR3 has 12 residues. V was pared by 8 bases and J by 2 bases, with 12 bases between. The CDR3 DNA reads TGTGCCCGGCGAAAGGCCAACACTGAAGCTTTCTTT. Translation gives CARRKANTEAFF.

The chain uses TRBV20-1 and TRBJ2-3; D may be TRBD1 (6 bases). Trimming stripped 5 bases from V and 6 bases from J, with 21 bases between. This CDR3 contains 15 residues. Germline V lookup: CDR1 DFQATT, CDR2 SNEGSKA (reference sequence). The CDR3 protein is CSASGTTTHRDTQYF. CDR3 nucleotides: TGCAGTGCTTCCGGGACAACCACACACAGGGATACGCAGTATTTT.

The chain carries TRBV5-1 and TRBJ2-3; TRBD1 matches at 7 bases. The CDR3 consists of 16 residues. J was trimmed by 0 bases and V by 4 bases; bases with no gene match: 8. Germline values: CDR1 SGHRS, CDR2 YFSETQ. CDR3 residues: CASSPGQATSTDTQYF. DNA for the CDR3: TGCGCCAGCAGCCCCGGACAGGCGACAAGCACAGATACGCAGTATTTT.

This clonotype was found many times. This chain connects TRBV7-8 to TRBJ2-7, with a possible D match to TRBD1 (6 bases). V lost 8 bases and J 0 bases, leaving 8 bases between the germline ends. The CDR3 covers 12 residues. Germline V gene data show CDR1 as SGHVS and CDR2 as FQNEAQ. The CDR3 sequence: CASGQSSYEQYF. CDR3 DNA: TGTGCCAGCGGACAGAGCTCCTACGAGCAGTACTTC. Full variable domain (rest looked up from reference TRBV7-8 and TRBJ2-7): GAGVSQSPRYKVAKRGQDVALRCDPISGHVSLFWYQQALGQGPEFLTYFQNEAQLDKSGLPSDRFFAERPEGSVSTLKIQRTQQEDSAVYLCASGQSSYEQYFGPGTRLTVT.

This clonotype was seen a handful of times. This rearrangement joins TRBV20-1 to TRBJ1-3; D is uncertain. Germline V gives CDR1 DFQATT, CDR2 SNEGSKA (reference sequence). The CDR3 spans 15 residues. With 3 bases removed from V and 4 bases from J, the gap between germline ends came to 16 bases. The CDR3 reads CSARDFSKQGNTIYF. CDR3 in DNA: TGCAGTGCTAGGGACTTCTCGAAGCAGGGAAACACCATATATTTT.

This clonotype was observed a handful of times. V usage is TRBV7-9 and J usage is TRBJ2-5, with 14 bases that match TRBD2. CDR1 SEHNR and CDR2 FQNEAQ come from the germline V gene (reference sequence). With V trimmed by 5 bases and J by 7 bases, 9 bases remained unmatched. CDR3 length: 16 amino acids. The CDR3 nucleotides read TGTGCCAGCAGCGACGGGACTAGCGGGAGAAGAGGGACCCAGTACTTC. This translates into CASSDGTSGRRGTQYF.